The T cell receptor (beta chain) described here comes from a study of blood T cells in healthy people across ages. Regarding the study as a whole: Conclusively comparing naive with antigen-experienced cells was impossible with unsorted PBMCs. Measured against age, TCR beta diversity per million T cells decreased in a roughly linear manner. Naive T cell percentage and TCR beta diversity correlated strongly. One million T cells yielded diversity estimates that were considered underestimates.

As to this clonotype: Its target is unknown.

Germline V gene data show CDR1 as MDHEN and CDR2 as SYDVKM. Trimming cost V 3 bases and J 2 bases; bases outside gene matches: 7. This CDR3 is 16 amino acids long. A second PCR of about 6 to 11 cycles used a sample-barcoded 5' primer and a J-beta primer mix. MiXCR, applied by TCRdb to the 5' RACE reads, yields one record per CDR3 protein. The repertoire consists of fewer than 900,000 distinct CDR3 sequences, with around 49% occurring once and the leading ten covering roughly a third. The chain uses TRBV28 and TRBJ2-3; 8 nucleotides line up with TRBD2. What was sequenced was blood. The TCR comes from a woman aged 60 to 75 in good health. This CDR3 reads CASSFLSGRVTDTQYF. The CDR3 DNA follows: TGTGCCAGCAGTTTCTTAAGCGGGAGAGTCACAGATACGCAGTATTTT.